Shown below are 29 T cell receptor beta chains from a single sample sequenced in a study of shared T cell receptors in the human thymus. Here immunoSEQ multiplex PCR was the method, and the copy in TCRdb shows in-frame clones only, minus some. The sample includes 700,000 or so clones, approximately 85% of them seen just once. These sequences were also reported in another study, on human thymus T cells.

The sequencing input was thymocytes. Receptors were obtained from a girl under three years old with a congenital heart defect.

The chain joins TRBV4-3 to TRBJ2-7, with TRBD2 matching 11 bases. CDR3 size: 15 residues. V lost 1 base to trimming and J lost 3 bases; unmatched junction nucleotides: 2. Germline V lookup: CDR1 LGHNA, CDR2 YSLEER. CDR3 residues: CASSQGLAGIYEQYF. In DNA, the CDR3 is TGCGCCAGCAGCCAAGGACTAGCGGGGATCTACGAGCAGTACTTC.

The chain employs TRBV4-1 and TRBJ1-6; possibly TRBD1 for D (6 bases). V was shortened by 0 bases and J by 9 bases, with 15 bases between the two germline ends. CDR1 MGHRA and CDR2 YSYEKL come from the germline V gene. The CDR3 runs 16 residues. CDR3 sequence reads: CASSQESGQWSSPLHF. The CDR3 DNA is TGCGCCAGCAGCCAAGAGTCCGGACAGTGGTCTTCACCCCTCCACTTT.

This clone was detected once. The rearrangement links TRBV14 to TRBJ1-2; no clear D. V dropped 0 bases and J dropped 14 bases, with 16 bases sitting between them. This CDR3 is built from 13 residues. Per the germline V gene, CDR1 is SGHDN and CDR2 is FVKESK. This CDR3 reads CASSQELHREPTF. The DNA for the CDR3 is TGTGCCAGCAGCCAAGAGTTACATCGGGAACCGACCTTC. Full variable domain (rest looked up from reference TRBV14 and TRBJ1-2): EAGVTQFPSHSVIEKGQTVTLRCDPISGHDNLYWYRRVMGKEIKFLLHFVKESKQDESGMPNNRFLAERTGGTYSTLKVQPAELEDSGVYFCASSQELHREPTFGSGTRLTVV.

The V gene is TRBV2, the J gene TRBJ1-2; 8 positions agree with TRBD1. The germline gives CDR1 SNHLY, CDR2 FYNNEI. V shed 6 bases, J shed 4 bases, and the junction held 4 bases outside the gene matches. CDR3 length: 13 residues. The CDR3 bases are TGTGCCAGCAGGGGGACAGGTCTCTATGGCTACACCTTC. Protein product: CASRGTGLYGYTF.

The CDR3 coding sequence is TGTGCCACCAGCAGAGATCGGATAGCGGGGGGCCTTTTGGAGACCCAGTACTTC. Protein product: CATSRDRIAGGLLETQYF. V gene TRBV15 combines with J gene TRBJ2-5, with TRBD2 identical over 10 bases. The CDR3 consists of 18 residues. The V and J ends lost 0 bases and 5 bases, in that order; junction bases with no gene match: 12. The germline gives CDR1 LNHNV, CDR2 YYDKDF (reference sequence).

J is TRBJ1-1 and V is TRBV12-5; D is undetermined. Per the germline V gene, CDR1 is LGHNT and CDR2 is FRNRAP. The CDR3 spans 15 residues. Trimming removed 3 bases at V and 1 base at J, with 12 bases between. The CDR3 DNA reads as TGTGCTAGTGGTTTTCGTCGAGCGGAGAACACTGAAGCTTTCTTT. Amino acids: CASGFRRAENTEAFF.

The J gene is TRBJ2-3, the V gene TRBV7-9, with TRBD2 matching 8 bases. V shed 8 bases and J 0 bases; nucleotides not matched to a gene: 16. This CDR3 contains 18 residues. Germline V CDR1 and CDR2: SEHNR, FQNEAQ (reference sequence). CDR3 sequence (DNA): TGTGCCAGCTTTGGCCGGCGGGGGGCGGAATTTAGCACAGATACGCAGTATTTT. Its protein is CASFGRRGAEFSTDTQYF.

The rearrangement links TRBV7-9 to TRBJ2-5; 8 positions match TRBD1. This CDR3 spans 15 amino acids. CDR1 SEHNR and CDR2 FQNEAQ come from the germline V gene (reference sequence). V shed 3 bases and J 1 base; nucleotides not matched to a gene: 4. The CDR3 sequence: CASSFRGLTQETQYF. The DNA for the CDR3 is TGTGCCAGCAGCTTCAGGGGGCTAACCCAAGAGACCCAGTACTTC. The full variable domain, completed using reference TRBV7-9 and TRBJ2-5, is DTGVSQNPRHKITKRGQNVTFRCDPISEHNRLYWYRQTLGQGPEFLTYFQNEAQLEKSRLLSDRFSAERPKGSFSTLEIQRTEQGDSAMYLCASSFRGLTQETQYFGPGTRLLVL.

The V gene is TRBV2, the J gene TRBJ2-2; no firm D call. The CDR3 runs to 13 residues. Germline V lookup: CDR1 SNHLY, CDR2 FYNNEI. The ends were cut back, 6 bases at V and 4 bases at J, with 9 bases in the middle. The CDR3 DNA sequence: TGTGCCAGCAGCCTGCAGTTCACCGGGGAGCTGTTTTTT. Amino acids: CASSLQFTGELFF. The full variable domain, completed using reference TRBV2 and TRBJ2-2, is EPEVTQTPSHQVTQMGQEVILRCVPISNHLYFYWYRQILGQKVEFLVSFYNNEISEKSEIFDDQFSVERPDGSNFTLKIRSTKLEDSAMYFCASSLQFTGELFFGEGSRLTVL.

This chain connects TRBV29-1 to TRBJ1-2; 7 nucleotides agree with TRBD1. With V trimmed by 6 bases and J by 1 base, 11 bases remained unmatched. This CDR3 spans 15 amino acids. Germline-derived CDR1 and CDR2 are SQVTM and ANQGSEA. CDR3 residues: CSVTPGQTINYGYTF. Written as DNA, the CDR3 is TGCAGCGTAACTCCGGGACAGACTATTAACTATGGCTACACCTTC.

The rearrangement uses TRBV27 and TRBJ1-6; TRBD1 is a possible D gene (5 bases). This CDR3 has 20 amino acids. Germline V CDR1 and CDR2: MNHEY, SMNVEV (reference sequence). Between the trimmed V and J ends, which lost 6 bases and 8 bases, there was a span of 32 bases. CDR3 region: CASSGRSIKDGGFVDSPLHF. CDR3 DNA sequence: TGTGCCAGCAGCGGACGATCCATAAAGGACGGGGGGTTTGTGGATTCACCCCTCCACTTT.

The chain combines TRBV7-2 with TRBJ2-5; 9 bases match TRBD2. Per the germline V gene, CDR1 is SGHTA and CDR2 is FQGNSA. CDR3 length: 15 amino acids. V lost 1 base to trimming and J lost 1 base; unmatched junction nucleotides: 1. The CDR3: CASSLGLAVQETQYF. The CDR3 nucleotides read TGTGCCAGCAGCTTAGGACTAGCGGTCCAAGAGACCCAGTACTTC.

The chain links TRBV4-3 to TRBJ2-7, with D tentatively TRBD1 (5 bases). Germline V lookup: CDR1 LGHNA, CDR2 YSLEER. Deletions cut 0 bases from V and 6 bases from J, with 9 bases between. The CDR3 is made up of 13 amino acids. Here the CDR3 DNA reads TGCGCCAGCAGCCAAGATCAGGGTAGCGAGCAGTACTTC. The encoded protein is CASSQDQGSEQYF.

The V gene is TRBV6-1, the J gene TRBJ1-3, with no clear D. This CDR3 is 12 amino acids long. The ends were cut back, 4 bases at V and 4 bases at J, with 5 bases in the middle. The germline CDR1 and CDR2 sequences are MNHNS and SASEGT. The CDR3 DNA reads TGTGCCAGCAGTGTTCAGGGAAACACCATATATTTT. It specifies CASSVQGNTIYF.

The chain combines TRBV10-3 with TRBJ2-3, with 11 positions matching TRBD2. CDR1 is ENHRY and CDR2 is SYGVKD in the germline V gene. V lost 4 bases and J lost 0; bases outside the gene matches: 12. The CDR3 consists of 19 residues. The CDR3 DNA follows: TGTGCCATCAGTGGCCACGGGACTAGCGGCACCCCTAGCACAGATACGCAGTATTTT. Translated: CAISGHGTSGTPSTDTQYF.

The chain uses TRBV18 and TRBJ2-5; 9 bases map to TRBD1. The length of the CDR3 is 14 residues. CDR1 and CDR2 (germline): KGHSH, LQKENI. Trimming removed 5 bases from V and 5 bases from J; junction bases left unmatched: 6. In DNA form, the CDR3 reads TGTGCCAGCTCATTCACAGGGGGCTGGGAGACCCAGTACTTC. The encoded protein is CASSFTGGWETQYF.

The chain recombines TRBV14 with TRBJ1-1; D uncertain. The germline V and J ends were trimmed by 2 bases and 4 bases, with 14 bases remaining between them. This CDR3 contains 15 residues. CDR1 SGHDN and CDR2 FVKESK come from the germline V gene. In nucleotides, the CDR3 is TGTGCCAGCAGCCAAATGGTGGAACGGGGCACTGAAGCTTTCTTT. Its translation is CASSQMVERGTEAFF.

The chain couples TRBV2 to TRBJ2-3, with 9 bases that match TRBD2. V dropped 4 bases and J dropped 3; count of bases not matched to a gene: 11. The CDR3 covers 17 residues. Per germline, CDR1 SNHLY and CDR2 FYNNEI. In DNA, the CDR3 is TGTGCCAGCAGTGGGGCGGGGGGGCCGTTTGGAACAGATACGCAGTATTTT. This translates into CASSGAGGPFGTDTQYF.

The CDR3 bases are TGTGCCAGCACAGGGGGGGGACAGGGATTCCGTTCCTACGAGCAGTACTTC. As protein: CASTGGGQGFRSYEQYF. The chain employs TRBV28 and TRBJ2-7; 9 bases align to TRBD1. The length of the CDR3 is 17 residues. Germline CDR1 is MDHEN and CDR2 is SYDVKM. The trim removed 7 bases at V and 1 base at J, leaving 14 bases unmatched. The full variable domain, with the rest looked up from reference TRBV28 and TRBJ2-7, is DVKVTQSSRYLVKRTGEKVFLECVQDMDHENMFWYRQDPGLGLRLIYFSYDVKMKEKGDIPEGYSVSREKKERFSLILESASTNQTSMYLCASTGGGQGFRSYEQYFGPGTRLTVT.

This clone has just one count. The rearrangement links TRBV21-1 to TRBJ1-1; TRBD1, the D gene given by the table, was not confirmed from the DNA. TRBV21-1 is marked as a pseudogene. The CDR3 is made up of 15 amino acids. Here the CDR3 reads CASSLRDREQTEAFF. The CDR3, as DNA: TGTGCCAGCAGCCTCCGGGACAGGGAGCAGACTGAAGCTTTCTTT.

Note on this clone: The junction does not match germline at one end; this may be a read error. The gene calls are TRBV2 and TRBJ1-2, with 8 bases fitting TRBD1. Germline CDR1 reads SNHLY; CDR2 reads FYNNEI. CDR3 length: 15 residues. CDR3 bases: TGTGCCAGCAGGGAAGTGGGACAGGAGAACTATGGCTACACCTTC. It codes for CASREVGQENYGYTF.

The chain links TRBV6-6 to TRBJ2-7, with a possible D match to TRBD1 (6 bases). The V and J ends lost 7 bases and 3 bases respectively, with 10 bases between them. The CDR3 loop spans 12 amino acids. The germline CDR1 and CDR2 sequences are MNHNY and SVGAGI (reference sequence). The CDR3 nucleotides are TGTGCCAGCACGGACAGCGTCTACGAGCAGTACTTC. Its translation is CASTDSVYEQYF.

The chain couples TRBV18 to TRBJ1-4; a weak D match, TRBD1 (5 bases). The CDR3 totals 14 residues. Germline CDR1 reads KGHSH; CDR2 reads LQKENI. The V end was cut by 3 bases, the J end by 7 bases, with 12 bases between. CDR3 protein: CASSPTVQGEKLFF. CDR3 in DNA: TGTGCCAGCTCACCGACAGTGCAAGGTGAAAAACTGTTTTTT.

CDR3 nucleotides: TGCGCCAGCAGCCAAGGGGGGACCGGGACAGGGGGCTTTGATGAAAAACTGTTTTTT. Protein: CASSQGGTGTGGFDEKLFF. The V call is TRBV4-1, the J call TRBJ1-4; 12 bases match TRBD1. Germline-derived CDR1 and CDR2 are MGHRA and YSYEKL. V gave up 1 base and J gave up 6 bases; unmatched junction bases: 12. The CDR3 totals 19 residues.

The chain carries TRBV29-1 and TRBJ1-2, with a possible D match to TRBD1 (5 bases). V was clipped by 4 bases and J by 3 bases, with 6 bases between them. This CDR3 contains 11 residues. Germline assignment: CDR1 SQVTM and CDR2 ANQGSEA. The CDR3 DNA reads TGCAGCGTTGCGACAGACTATGGCTACACCTTC. Encoded protein: CSVATDYGYTF.

The chain uses TRBV4-1 and TRBJ1-1; the D is unclear. Germline CDR1 is MGHRA and CDR2 is YSYEKL. The ends were cut back, 6 bases at V and 3 bases at J, with 14 bases in the middle. CDR3 size: 14 residues. The CDR3 DNA follows: TGCGCCAGCAGACCACACCCCGGGGACACTGAAGCTTTCTTT. It codes for CASRPHPGDTEAFF.

This sequence joins TRBV6-1 and TRBJ1-1; D is undetermined. V was clipped by 1 base and J by 5 bases, with 14 bases between them. The V gene's germline CDR1 is MNHNS and CDR2 SASEGT. There are 15 residues in the CDR3. CDR3 nucleotides: TGTGCCAGCAGTGAAGTGCCGGGAGTTCGTACTGAAGCTTTCTTT. This sequence encodes CASSEVPGVRTEAFF.

The chain joins TRBV6-5 to TRBJ2-7, with D perhaps TRBD1 (5 bases). Germline CDR1 is MNHEY and CDR2 is SVGAGI. Trimming took off 8 bases at V and 4 bases at J, with 18 bases between the two ends. CDR3 length equals 14 residues. CDR3 in amino acids: CASFGAGDRYEQYF. The CDR3 nucleotides read TGTGCCAGCTTTGGGGCAGGAGATCGTTACGAGCAGTACTTC.

The gene calls are TRBV4-1 and TRBJ1-1, with TRBD1 identical over 10 bases. Germline V CDR1 and CDR2: MGHRA, YSYEKL. V shed 0 bases, J shed 5 bases, and the junction held 9 bases outside the gene matches. This CDR3 comprises 17 residues. The CDR3 reads CASSQEPDRGPRTEAFF. For the CDR3, the DNA is TGCGCCAGCAGCCAAGAGCCCGACAGGGGGCCGCGGACTGAAGCTTTCTTT.